This T cell receptor (beta chain) was retrieved from a study of T cells in Graves' hyperthyroidism and ophthalmopathy. Germline V gives CDR1 SGHVT, CDR2 SQSDAQ. The CDR3 has 12 residues if both end residues are counted. Note on this clonotype: Because the CDR3 is missing its conserved closing phenylalanine or tryptophan, this is likely a read error. It is unclear where the CDR3 begins or ends on the DNA, so no DNA is shown, and the CDR3 is as TCRdb lists it.

RNA transcripts yielded amplified TCR beta CDR3 regions. The HTBI primer set served for first-round RT-PCR of the TCR CDR3. MiXCR, applied by TCRdb to the multiplex PCR reads, yields one record per CDR3 protein. The profile shows 480,000 or so distinct CDR3 sequences, about 46% of them singletons. The clonotype comes from an adult woman with Graves' disease, either hyperthyroidism or ophthalmopathy (not recorded which). The V and J genes are TRBV7-4 and TRBJ1-1; the table's D call, TRBD1, was not checked against the DNA. Sequenced sample: peripheral blood or thyroid tissue (not recorded which). The CDR3 loop reads CASSPRRWRRIY.